The rows below give T cell receptor beta chains drawn from one sample of a study of STAT3 mutations in large granular lymphocyte leukemia. The method was immunoSEQ multiplex PCR; TCRdb's version includes in-frame clones alone and lacks a portion of them. The table records about 9,200 clones, approximately 90% of them present only once. Material for sequencing was peripheral blood mononuclear cells. The receptors stem from a man in his 60s with T-cell large granular lymphocyte leukemia. Some clones in this sample may be carry-over from other donors' samples. Each CDR3 is given with its conserved first and last residue. D genes are given only for firm matches. Size is stated for part of the rows, as once, few or many counts, or as a class when the clone is expanded.

DNA,CDR3,D,size,J,V
TGCGCCAGCAGCACCAGACAGGGGAACGGACGAGAGACCCAGTACTTC,CASSTRQGNGRETQYF,TRBD1,-,TRBJ2-5,TRBV5-1
TGTGCCAGTAGTATAGGGCCAGAGAACACTGAAGCTTTCTTT,CASSIGPENTEAFF,-,-,TRBJ1-1,TRBV19
TGTGCCACCGCCGAGACCGGCGGGAGGGCCCAGACCCAGTACTTC,CATAETGGRAQTQYF,TRBD2,-,TRBJ2-5,TRBV15
TGCGCCAGCAGCTACGGACTAGCGGGAGGGACGGGGAGAGATACGCAGTATTTT,CASSYGLAGGTGRDTQYF,TRBD2,-,TRBJ2-3,TRBV5-1
TGTGCCAGCAGTTTAAATTATGCAGGCCTTTTCTCTGGAAACACCATATATTTT,CASSLNYAGLFSGNTIYF,-,-,TRBJ1-3,TRBV27
TGTGCCAGCAGCCTTCGCACTAGCGGGAGAGAGACCCAGTACTTC,CASSLRTSGRETQYF,TRBD2,few,TRBJ2-5,TRBV13
TGTGCCAGCTCACCCTCCGTGCAACTCTATTCACCCCTCCACTTT,CASSPSVQLYSPLHF,-,-,TRBJ1-6,TRBV18
TGCGCCAGCAGTGAGCTATCAAGGGGAGACGGTGAAAAACTGTTTTTT,CASSELSRGDGEKLFF,-,-,TRBJ1-4,TRBV10-2
TGTGCCAGCAGCCAAACGAGGGGGTCCTACGAGCAGTACTTC,CASSQTRGSYEQYF,-,-,TRBJ2-7,TRBV4-2
TGTGCCAGCAGCTACGGACGGCAAGAGACCCAGTACTTC,CASSYGRQETQYF,-,-,TRBJ2-5,TRBV5-6
TGTGCCAGCAGCTCCCAAAGCGCGGAGCCCGGGGAGCTGTTTTTT,CASSSQSAEPGELFF,-,-,TRBJ2-2,TRBV5-4
TGCGCCAGCAGCTCCTTAGCGGGCTCTTCCTACGAGCAGTACTTC,CASSSLAGSSYEQYF,TRBD2,-,TRBJ2-7,TRBV5-1
TGTGCCAGCAGTGAAGCGCCAAGGGGGAAAGAGACCCAGTACTTC,CASSEAPRGKETQYF,-,few,TRBJ2-5,TRBV6-1
TGCGCCAGCAGCGACCCAGGGTTCACTGAAGCTTTCTTT,CASSDPGFTEAFF,-,-,TRBJ1-1,TRBV5-1
TGTGCCAGCAGCACTAGCCCAAGCACAGATACGCAGTATTTT,CASSTSPSTDTQYF,-,-,TRBJ2-3,TRBV9
TGTGCCGGTCAAGGGCAGGGAGATTCCTACGAGCAGTACTTC,CAGQGQGDSYEQYF,-,-,TRBJ2-7,TRBV7-9
TGTGCCTGGAGTCCGGCTAGCGGGAGGGCCGAAGAGACCCAGTACTTC,CAWSPASGRAEETQYF,TRBD2,-,TRBJ2-5,TRBV30
TGCGCCAGCGGAGAGACAGGGCAAACCACAGATACGCAGTATTTT,CASGETGQTTDTQYF,TRBD1,-,TRBJ2-3,TRBV5-1
TGTGCCAGCAGCTTAGCGGTCGGACTAGCGGGAGGGCGGTACGAGCAGTACTTC,CASSLAVGLAGGRYEQYF,TRBD2,-,TRBJ2-7,TRBV7-9
TGTGCTAGTGGTTTGGTACCTGACACCCGAGGCCACGAGCAGTACTTC,CASGLVPDTRGHEQYF,-,-,TRBJ2-7,TRBV12-5
TGTGCCAGCAGCGGGGACAGGGCCACTCTAGAGACCCAGTACTTC,CASSGDRATLETQYF,TRBD1,-,TRBJ2-5,TRBV5-6
TGTGCCAGCTTCACATGGGGGGCGCGGACTGAAGCTTTCTTT,CASFTWGARTEAFF,-,once,TRBJ1-1,TRBV18
TGTGCCAGCATGGTGCGGACGAACACCGGGGAGCTGTTTTTT,CASMVRTNTGELFF,-,-,TRBJ2-2,TRBV28
TGTGCCAGCTCAGGACAGGGGACTACTAACTATGGCTACACCTTC,CASSGQGTTNYGYTF,TRBD1,-,TRBJ1-2,TRBV18
TGTGCCAGCTCGACTAGCGGGGCTAACCCGCAGTATTTT,CASSTSGANPQYF,TRBD2,-,TRBJ2-3,TRBV28
TGTGCCAGCAGTTTTGTGGATACGCAGTATTTT,CASSFVDTQYF,-,-,TRBJ2-3,TRBV28
TGCAGCGTTGAGGAGAGTTCAAATGAGCAGTTCTTC,CSVEESSNEQFF,-,-,TRBJ2-1,TRBV29-1
TGTGCCAGCAGGAATCAGCCGTACGAGCAGTACTTC,CASRNQPYEQYF,-,-,TRBJ2-7,TRBV6-6
TGTGCCAGCAGCTCCCCTAGCGCCCTACGGTACGAGCAGTACTTC,CASSSPSALRYEQYF,-,-,TRBJ2-7,TRBV5-4
TGTGCCAGCAGCTTGGCGGGGGGCGATGGCTACACCTTC,CASSLAGGDGYTF,-,-,TRBJ1-2,TRBV5-4
TGTGCCAGCTCGCGGACTAGCGGGGATTCCTACGAGCAGTACTTC,CASSRTSGDSYEQYF,TRBD2,few,TRBJ2-7,TRBV18
TGTGCCAGCAGCTTATCCGGGGGCTGGGCGGAGACCCAGTACTTC,CASSLSGGWAETQYF,-,-,TRBJ2-5,TRBV7-9
TGTGCCAGCTCAGCCGGGCCCTCCTACGAGCAGTACTTC,CASSAGPSYEQYF,-,-,TRBJ2-7,TRBV18
TGTGCCTGGACGCGGACAGGAACCGGGGAGCTGTTTTTT,CAWTRTGTGELFF,TRBD1,-,TRBJ2-2,TRBV30
TGTGCCAGCAGCTCCGCTGGGGACTGGCTCAATGAGCAGTTCTTC,CASSSAGDWLNEQFF,-,-,TRBJ2-1,TRBV7-2
TGTGCCTGGAACCGAGGCAGCTCCTACGAGCAGTACTTC,CAWNRGSSYEQYF,-,once,TRBJ2-7,TRBV30
TGCAGCGTTGCGGACCACTACCGAGATGGCTACACCTTC,CSVADHYRDGYTF,-,-,TRBJ1-2,TRBV29-1
TGTGCCAGCAGCACCGGACTAGTCTCTGAGCAGTTCTTC,CASSTGLVSEQFF,TRBD2,once,TRBJ2-1,TRBV11-2
TGTGCCAGCAGCTCGCCAAGGACTAGCGGGAACTACGAGCAGTACTTC,CASSSPRTSGNYEQYF,TRBD2,-,TRBJ2-7,TRBV7-2
TGCAGCGTTGAAGATGGGGTCGGCCCCGGGGAGCTGTTTTTT,CSVEDGVGPGELFF,-,once,TRBJ2-2,TRBV29-1
TGTGCCAGCAGCTTGAGTGAGTCACCCCTCCACTTT,CASSLSESPLHF,-,-,TRBJ1-6,TRBV7-9
TGTGCCAGCAGCTTGGGGGGACTCTTCCAAGAGACCCAGTACTTC,CASSLGGLFQETQYF,-,once,TRBJ2-5,TRBV5-6
TGTGCCTGGAGTGAGGCTAGCGTCCCTGGGGCCAACGTCCTGACTTTC,CAWSEASVPGANVLTF,-,-,TRBJ2-6,TRBV30
TGTGCCAGCAGCGCGCTCGGGACTAGCGGGAGCACAGATACGCAGTATTTT,CASSALGTSGSTDTQYF,TRBD2,-,TRBJ2-3,TRBV9
TGTGCCAGCAGCTTTGGGGTTACAGATACCACAGATACGCAGTATTTT,CASSFGVTDTTDTQYF,-,-,TRBJ2-3,TRBV5-5
TGTGCCAGCCATGCCCAGGGCAAAGGTACCTTC,CASHAQGKGTF,-,-,TRBJ1-2,TRBV18
TGTGCCAGCAGCCAAAGGGTAGGGGAAGGCTACACCTTC,CASSQRVGEGYTF,-,-,TRBJ1-2,TRBV4-2
TGTGCCAGCAGCTTAGTCGGCGCATCGCGCACCGGGGAGCTGTTTTTT,CASSLVGASRTGELFF,-,few,TRBJ2-2,TRBV7-2
TGTGCCAGCTCACCTGAGGTCGTAGGCGAGCAGTACTTC,CASSPEVVGEQYF,-,-,TRBJ2-7,TRBV18
TGCGCCAGCAGCTATCCTAGGGGGTCTGGGGCCAACGTCCTGACTTTC,CASSYPRGSGANVLTF,-,-,TRBJ2-6,TRBV5-1
TGTGCTAGCAGCGCCGGGACGGACGGGGCCCAGTACTTC,CASSAGTDGAQYF,-,once,TRBJ2-5,TRBV7-7
TGTGCCACCAAACTAGCGGCGCCAAACGAGCAGTACTTC,CATKLAAPNEQYF,TRBD2,-,TRBJ2-7,TRBV28
TGCGCCAGCAGCCAAGATTTGGGGGGGAACTATGGCTACACCTTC,CASSQDLGGNYGYTF,-,once,TRBJ1-2,TRBV4-3
TGTGCCATCAGTGAGTCGGAGCGGGAGGTCTCCTACGAGCAGTACTTC,CAISESEREVSYEQYF,TRBD2,-,TRBJ2-7,TRBV10-3
TGTGCCAGCAGCGGGGGCCTGGGGCGGGAGGGAGGCAATGAGCAGTTCTTC,CASSGGLGREGGNEQFF,TRBD2,-,TRBJ2-1,TRBV5-4
TGTGCCAGCAGCTCATTAGCGGGAGGGCCGAATGAGCAGTTCTTC,CASSSLAGGPNEQFF,TRBD2,-,TRBJ2-1,TRBV7-2
TGTGCCAGCAGCGGACCTGGACAGGGAGAGACCCAGTACTTC,CASSGPGQGETQYF,TRBD1,-,TRBJ2-5,TRBV9
TGTGCCAGCAGTCGGGCGGCAGGGTCAACCGGGGAGCTGTTTTTT,CASSRAAGSTGELFF,-,-,TRBJ2-2,TRBV7-9
TGTGCCAGCAGCTTCCTAGCGGCGGAGACCCAGTACTTC,CASSFLAAETQYF,TRBD2,-,TRBJ2-5,TRBV5-4
TGTGCCACCAGCAGAGCCGGACAGGGCAAAGTCCTGACTTTC,CATSRAGQGKVLTF,TRBD1,-,TRBJ2-6,TRBV15